Sequencing of this T cell receptor beta chain was carried out in a study of cytomegalovirus exposure and HLA in healthy donors. The donors were healthy bone marrow donors. PCR amplification relied on 60 Vbeta primers (plus 13 Jbeta primers). Sequencing used immunoSEQ multiplex PCR; TCRdb keeps in-frame clones, though not all of them. In all, the sample yields around 150,000 clones. Comments on this clone: No antigen is known for it.

General study points: Prediction of most subjects' HLA-A and HLA-B alleles by TCR beta sequences was reportedly accurate. Several top significant clusters appeared, in a later analysis, to be linked to common viral pathogens.

The germline gives CDR1 SEHNR, CDR2 FQNEAQ (reference sequence). This CDR3 has 15 residues. Between the trimmed V and J ends, which lost 6 bases and 4 bases, there was a span of 18 bases. The chain joins TRBV7-9 to TRBJ1-1, with D maybe TRBD1 (6 bases). Sequences were obtained from PBMCs. This receptor was identified in a woman aged 55-70 years in good health and CMV-seronegative. In nucleotides, the CDR3 is TGTGCCAGCAGTTCCGCAGGAGGCAGGGGCACTGAAGCTTTCTTT. The encoded protein is CASSSAGGRGTEAFF.